The clone carrying this T cell receptor (beta chain) was recorded many times. These data come from a study of T cells in Graves' hyperthyroidism and ophthalmopathy. The TCR beta CDR3 regions underwent amplification using RNA transcripts as the source. The HTBI primer set was used in a first-round RT-PCR of the TCR CDR3. TCRdb used MiXCR to reprocess the multiplex PCR reads, holding one entry per CDR3 protein. The profile covers about 380,000 distinct CDR3 sequences, with about 14% appearing a single time and 9.5% to 12% taken by the ten largest. Germline V gene sequence: CDR1 GTSNPN, CDR2 SVGIG (reference sequence). V was pared by 0 bases and J by 4 bases, with 15 bases between. The CDR3 covers 15 residues.

This receptor was taken from a woman aged 60-75 years with Graves' hyperthyroidism. V usage is TRBV30 and J usage is TRBJ2-5; D ambiguous. The sequenced sample consisted of blood. The CDR3 nucleotides read TGTGCCTGGAGTGTACGTCTCTTAAGTGGAGAGACCCAGTACTTC. Its protein product is CAWSVRLLSGETQYF.